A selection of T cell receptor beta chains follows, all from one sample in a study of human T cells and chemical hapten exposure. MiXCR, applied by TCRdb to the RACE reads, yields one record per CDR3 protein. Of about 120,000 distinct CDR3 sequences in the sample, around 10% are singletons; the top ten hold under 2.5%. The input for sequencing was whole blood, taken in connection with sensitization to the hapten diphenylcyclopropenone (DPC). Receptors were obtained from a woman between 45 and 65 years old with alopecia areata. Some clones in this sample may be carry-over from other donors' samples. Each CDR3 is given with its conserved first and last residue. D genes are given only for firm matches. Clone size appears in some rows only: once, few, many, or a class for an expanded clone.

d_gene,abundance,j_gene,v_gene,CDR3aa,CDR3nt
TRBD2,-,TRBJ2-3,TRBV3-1,CASSQRGGSTGTDTQYF,TGTGCCAGCAGCCAACGGGGGGGGAGCACCGGCACAGATACGCAGTATTTT
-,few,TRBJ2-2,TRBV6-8,CATAPSGGELFF,TGTGCCACCGCCCCGAGTGGCGGGGAGCTGTTTTTT
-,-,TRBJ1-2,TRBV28,CASSLQGSYGYTF,TGTGCCAGCAGTTTGCAGGGAAGCTATGGCTACACCTTC
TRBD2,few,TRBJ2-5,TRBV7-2,CASSQGTSGFQETQYF,TGTGCCAGCAGCCAGGGGACTAGCGGATTTCAAGAGACCCAGTACTTC
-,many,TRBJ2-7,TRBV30,CAWGGQAGRHEQYF,TGTGCCTGGGGGGGTCAGGCCGGCCGCCACGAGCAGTACTTC
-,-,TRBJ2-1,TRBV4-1,CASSGRSVGSYNEQFF,TGCGCCAGCAGCGGAAGATCTGTGGGTTCCTACAATGAGCAGTTCTTC
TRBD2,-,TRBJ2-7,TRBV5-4,CASRLAGAEQYF,TGTGCCAGCAGACTAGCGGGAGCGGAGCAGTACTTC
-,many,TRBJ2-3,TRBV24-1,CATLQGVQDTQYF,TGTGCCACGCTGCAGGGAGTACAAGATACGCAGTATTTT
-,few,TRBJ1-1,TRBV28,CASRGVEAFF,TGTGCCAGCAGGGGTGTTGAAGCTTTCTTT
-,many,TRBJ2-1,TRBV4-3,CASSQDYYNEQFF,TGCGCCAGCAGCCAAGACTACTACAATGAGCAGTTCTTC
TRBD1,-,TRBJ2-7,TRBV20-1,CSARSGTGRDEQYF,TGCAGTGCTAGATCAGGGACAGGACGGGACGAGCAGTACTTC
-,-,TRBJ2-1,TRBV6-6,CASSSLKLSPSYNEQFF,TGTGCCAGCAGTTCCCTTAAGCTCTCCCCCTCCTACAATGAGCAGTTCTTC
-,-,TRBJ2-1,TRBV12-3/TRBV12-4,CASSFLLSSYNEQFF,TGTGCCAGCAGTTTTCTCCTAAGCTCCTACAATGAGCAGTTCTTC
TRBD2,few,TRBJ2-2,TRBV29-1,CSARGRAANTGELFF,TGCAGCGCCCGAGGGAGGGCGGCGAACACCGGGGAGCTGTTTTTT
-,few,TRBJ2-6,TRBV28,CASSSGVAGANVLTF,TGTGCCAGCAGTTCAGGGGTAGCTGGGGCCAACGTCCTGACTTTC
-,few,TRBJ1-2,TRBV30,CAWSPHSRGGYTF,TGTGCCTGGAGTCCACACTCCAGGGGTGGCTACACCTTC
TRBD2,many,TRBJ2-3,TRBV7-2,CASSYPGTSGSRGGTDTQYF,TGTGCCAGCAGCTACCCCGGGACTAGCGGGAGTAGGGGTGGAACAGATACGCAGTATTTT
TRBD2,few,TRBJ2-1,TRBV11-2,CASSLDLGLAFEQFF,TGTGCCAGCAGCTTAGATCTAGGACTAGCATTTGAGCAGTTCTTC
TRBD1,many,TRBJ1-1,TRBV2,CAFQGDGAFF,TGTGCCTTCCAGGGGGATGGAGCTTTCTTT
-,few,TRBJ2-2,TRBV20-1,CSARKGPATAGELFF,TGCAGTGCTAGGAAGGGACCCGCGACGGCCGGGGAGCTGTTTTTT
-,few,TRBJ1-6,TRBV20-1,CSAVRDIGYNSPLHF,TGCAGTGCTGTCCGGGACATCGGTTATAATTCACCCCTCCACTTT
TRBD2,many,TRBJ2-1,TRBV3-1,CASSQSGIHNEQFF,TGTGCCAGCAGCCAAAGCGGGATTCACAATGAGCAGTTCTTC
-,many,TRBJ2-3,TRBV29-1,CSVEDPDTQYF,TGCAGCGTTGAAGATCCGGATACGCAGTATTTT
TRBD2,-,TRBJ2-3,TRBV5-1,CASSATSGADTQYF,TGCGCCAGCAGCGCCACTAGCGGGGCAGATACGCAGTATTTT
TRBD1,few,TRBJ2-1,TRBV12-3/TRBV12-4,CASIGTGGWNEQFF,TGTGCCAGCATCGGGACAGGGGGATGGAATGAGCAGTTCTTC
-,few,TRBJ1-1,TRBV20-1,CSARERQGNTEAFF,TGCAGTGCTAGAGAGCGGCAGGGGAACACTGAAGCTTTCTTT
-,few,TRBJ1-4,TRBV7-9,CASSLGLGREKLFF,TGTGCCAGCAGCTTAGGTCTGGGACGCGAAAAACTGTTTTTT
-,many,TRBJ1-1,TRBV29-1,CSVAPQAEAFF,TGCAGCGTCGCCCCCCAGGCGGAAGCTTTCTTT
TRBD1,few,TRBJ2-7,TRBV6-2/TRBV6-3,CASSRSTGTGRNEQYF,TGTGCCAGCAGTCGTTCAACCGGGACAGGGAGGAACGAGCAGTACTTC
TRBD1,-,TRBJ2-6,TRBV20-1,CSANLGQGGSGANVLTF,TGCAGTGCTAACCTGGGACAGGGGGGTTCTGGGGCCAACGTCCTGACTTTC
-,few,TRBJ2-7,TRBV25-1,CASSDFGVRAGEQYF,TGTGCCAGCAGTGACTTCGGCGTCAGGGCGGGCGAGCAGTACTTC
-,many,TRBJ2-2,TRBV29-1,CSVIAFTGELFF,TGCAGCGTGATTGCGTTCACCGGGGAGCTGTTTTTT
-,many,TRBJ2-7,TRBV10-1,CASGPSGGLRPYEQYF,TGCGCCAGCGGGCCTAGTGGGGGATTACGACCCTACGAGCAGTACTTC